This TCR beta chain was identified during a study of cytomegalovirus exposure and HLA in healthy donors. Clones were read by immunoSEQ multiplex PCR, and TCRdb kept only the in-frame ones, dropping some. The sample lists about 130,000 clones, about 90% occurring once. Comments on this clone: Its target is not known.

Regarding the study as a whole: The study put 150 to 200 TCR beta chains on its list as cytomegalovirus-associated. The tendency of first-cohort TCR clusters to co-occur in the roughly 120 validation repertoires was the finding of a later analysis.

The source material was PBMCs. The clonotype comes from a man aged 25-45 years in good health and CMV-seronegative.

This CDR3 is CASSQDPEVGTGNQPQHF. For the CDR3, the DNA is TGCGCCAGCAGCCAAGATCCCGAGGTGGGTACGGGCAATCAGCCCCAGCATTTT. The V and J genes are TRBV4-1 and TRBJ1-5, with unresolved D. V lost 0 bases, J lost 2 bases, and 17 bases lay in between. Germline CDR1 MGHRA, CDR2 YSYEKL. This CDR3 spans 18 amino acids.